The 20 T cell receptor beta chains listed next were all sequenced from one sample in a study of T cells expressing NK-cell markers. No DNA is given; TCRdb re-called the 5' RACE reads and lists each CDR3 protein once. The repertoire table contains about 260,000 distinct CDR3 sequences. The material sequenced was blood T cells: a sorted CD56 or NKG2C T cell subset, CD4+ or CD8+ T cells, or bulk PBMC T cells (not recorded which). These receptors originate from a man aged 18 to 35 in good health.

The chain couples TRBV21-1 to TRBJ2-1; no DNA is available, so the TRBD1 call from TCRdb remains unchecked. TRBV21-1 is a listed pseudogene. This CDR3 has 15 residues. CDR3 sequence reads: CAGRKGHSGNNEQFF.

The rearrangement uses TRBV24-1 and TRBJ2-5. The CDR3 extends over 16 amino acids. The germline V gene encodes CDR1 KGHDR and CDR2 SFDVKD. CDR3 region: CATSDLTWGSGETQYF.

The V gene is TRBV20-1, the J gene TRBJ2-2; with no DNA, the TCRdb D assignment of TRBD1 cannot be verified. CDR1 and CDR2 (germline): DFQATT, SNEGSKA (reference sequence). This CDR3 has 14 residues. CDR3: CSARGGPGTGELFF.

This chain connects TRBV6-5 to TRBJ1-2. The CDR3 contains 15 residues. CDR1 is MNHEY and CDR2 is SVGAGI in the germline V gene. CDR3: CASSYMGGAGYGYTF.

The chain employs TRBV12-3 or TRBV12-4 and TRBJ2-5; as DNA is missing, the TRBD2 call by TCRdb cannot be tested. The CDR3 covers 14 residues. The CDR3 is CASGGEGFRETQYF.

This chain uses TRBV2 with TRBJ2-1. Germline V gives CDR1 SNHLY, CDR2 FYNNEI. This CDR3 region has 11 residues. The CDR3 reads CASKMANEQFF.

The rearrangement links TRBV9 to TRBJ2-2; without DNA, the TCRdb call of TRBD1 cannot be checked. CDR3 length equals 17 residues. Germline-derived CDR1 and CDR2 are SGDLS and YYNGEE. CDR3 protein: CASSPTFRGQNTGELFF.

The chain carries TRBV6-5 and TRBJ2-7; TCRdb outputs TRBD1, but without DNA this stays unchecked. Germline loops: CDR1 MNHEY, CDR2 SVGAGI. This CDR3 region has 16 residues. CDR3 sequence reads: CASSYPSRGGTAEQYF.

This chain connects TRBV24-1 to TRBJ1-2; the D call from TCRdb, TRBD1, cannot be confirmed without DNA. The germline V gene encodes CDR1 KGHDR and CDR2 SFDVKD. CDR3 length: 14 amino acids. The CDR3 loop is CATSPGGGSGGYTF.

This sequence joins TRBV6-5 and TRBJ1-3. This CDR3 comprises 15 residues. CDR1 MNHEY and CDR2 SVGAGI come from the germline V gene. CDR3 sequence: CASSYRQTSGNTIYF.

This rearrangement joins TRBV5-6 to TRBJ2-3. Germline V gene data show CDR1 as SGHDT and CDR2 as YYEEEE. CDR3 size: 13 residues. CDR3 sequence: CASSLTNTDTQYF.

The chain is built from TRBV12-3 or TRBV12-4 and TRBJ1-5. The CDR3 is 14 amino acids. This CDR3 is CASSSGRNNQPQHF.

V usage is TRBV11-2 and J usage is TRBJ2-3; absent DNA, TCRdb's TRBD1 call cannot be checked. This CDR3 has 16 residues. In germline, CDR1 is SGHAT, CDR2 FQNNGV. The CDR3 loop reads CASSLRSGTSTDTQYF.

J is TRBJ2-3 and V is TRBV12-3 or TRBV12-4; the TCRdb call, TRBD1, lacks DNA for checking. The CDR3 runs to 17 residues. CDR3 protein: CASSFPRGQGAKDTQYF.

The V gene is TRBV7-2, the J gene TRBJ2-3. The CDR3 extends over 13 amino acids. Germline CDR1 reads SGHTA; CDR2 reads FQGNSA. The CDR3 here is CASSDRRTDTQYF.

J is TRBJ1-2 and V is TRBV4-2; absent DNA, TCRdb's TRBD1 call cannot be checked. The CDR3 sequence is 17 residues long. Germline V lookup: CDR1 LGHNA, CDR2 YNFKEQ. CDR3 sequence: CASSQVSAPRGRDGYTF.

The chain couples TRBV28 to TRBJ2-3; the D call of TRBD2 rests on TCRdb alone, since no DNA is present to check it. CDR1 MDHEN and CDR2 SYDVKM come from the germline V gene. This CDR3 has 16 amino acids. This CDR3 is CASRTVAGPRGDTQYF.

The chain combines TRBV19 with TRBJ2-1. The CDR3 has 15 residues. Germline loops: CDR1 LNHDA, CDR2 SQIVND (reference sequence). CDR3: CASSLSGRTNNEQFF.

This CDR3 reads CASSLVKGWNEQFF. This chain joins TRBV11-2 and TRBJ2-1. CDR3 length equals 14 residues. Looked up from germline, CDR1 is SGHAT and CDR2 is FQNNGV.

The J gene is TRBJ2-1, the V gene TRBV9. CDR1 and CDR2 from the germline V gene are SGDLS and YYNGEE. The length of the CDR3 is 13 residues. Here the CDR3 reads CASSVVMGNEQFF.